This TCR beta chain was recovered during a study of OX40 agonist ivuxolimab in advanced cancers. General study findings and limits: CD4+ and CD8+ blood T cells expanded clonally by week 6 at 0.1 to 3.0 mg/kg.

V was clipped by 7 bases and J by 3 bases, with 13 bases between them. The CDR3 totals 13 residues. Looked up from germline, CDR1 is SGDLS and CDR2 is YYNGEE. Sequenced by immunoSEQ multiplex PCR; TCRdb stores in-frame clones only, minus some. The sample has 60,000 to 75,000 clones, about 91% seen once. It was autoimmune disease history or systemic immunosuppression that excluded patients. Concerning this clone: The antigen is not known.

The sample was CD4+ or CD8+ T cells sorted from blood, taken in a trial of the OX40 agonist ivuxolimab. This receptor was obtained from an adult with an advanced solid tumor such as melanoma, head and neck, liver or kidney cancer. The J gene is TRBJ1-1, the V gene TRBV9, with D unresolved. The CDR3 sequence: CASGSTGDTEAFF. CDR3 DNA: TGTGCCAGCGGCTCAACCGGGGACACTGAAGCTTTCTTT.